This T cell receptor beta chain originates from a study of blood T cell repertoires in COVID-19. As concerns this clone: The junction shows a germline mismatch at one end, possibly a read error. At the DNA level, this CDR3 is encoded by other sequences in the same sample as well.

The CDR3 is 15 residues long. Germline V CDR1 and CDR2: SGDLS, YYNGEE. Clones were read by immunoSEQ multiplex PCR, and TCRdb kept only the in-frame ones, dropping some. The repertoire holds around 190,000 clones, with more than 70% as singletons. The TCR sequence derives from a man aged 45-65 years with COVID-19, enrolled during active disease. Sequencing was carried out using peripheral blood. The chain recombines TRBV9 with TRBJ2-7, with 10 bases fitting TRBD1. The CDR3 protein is CASSVGGQGGYEQYF. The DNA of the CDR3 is TGTGCCAGCAGTGTAGGAGGACAGGGGGGCTACGAGCAGTACTTC.